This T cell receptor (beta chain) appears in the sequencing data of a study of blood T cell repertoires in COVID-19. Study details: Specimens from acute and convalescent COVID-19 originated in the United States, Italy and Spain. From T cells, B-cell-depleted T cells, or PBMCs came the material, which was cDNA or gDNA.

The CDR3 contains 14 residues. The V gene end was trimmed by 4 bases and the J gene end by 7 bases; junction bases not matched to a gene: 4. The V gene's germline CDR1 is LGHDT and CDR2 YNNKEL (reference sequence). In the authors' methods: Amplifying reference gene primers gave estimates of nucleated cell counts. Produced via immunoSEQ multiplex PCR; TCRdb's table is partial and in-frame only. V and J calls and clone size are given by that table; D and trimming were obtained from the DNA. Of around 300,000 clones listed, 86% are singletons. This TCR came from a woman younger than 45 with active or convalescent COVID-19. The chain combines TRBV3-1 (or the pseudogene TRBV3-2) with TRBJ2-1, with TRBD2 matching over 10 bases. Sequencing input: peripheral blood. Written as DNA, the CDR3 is TGTGCCAGCAGCCCCCCGGGACTAGCGAATGAGCAGTTCTTC. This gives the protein CASSPPGLANEQFF.